This T cell receptor (beta chain) was sequenced in a study of graft-versus-host responses after intestinal transplantation. Study results and caveats: Some patients had graft-donor T cell macrochimerism. In their allografts, the ratios of graft-versus-host to host-versus-graft T cell clones were high.

Notes on this clone: The antigen remains undetermined.

V shed 5 bases and J 5 bases; nucleotides not matched to a gene: 11. This CDR3 has 16 residues. The germline V gene has CDR1 MDHEN and CDR2 SYDVKM. The table came from immunoSEQ multiplex PCR; TCRdb's copy has only in-frame clones and leaves some out. The sample contains about 90,000 clones, about 94% of which appear only once. Sequences were derived from unstimulated CD4+ T cells sorted from spleen or lymph node cells, sampled before transplant. V usage is TRBV28 and J usage is TRBJ2-3; 9 bases align to TRBD1. The receptor's source is a human donor who was the organ donor for an intestinal transplant. As DNA, the CDR3 is TGTGCCAGCAGTCTCATAAGACAGGGGGTGGGAGATACGCAGTATTTT. Its translation is CASSLIRQGVGDTQYF.